Presented here are 7 T cell receptor beta chains from one specimen sequenced in a study of T-cell memory formation after mild COVID-19. TCRdb re-called the 5' RACE reads with MiXCR, one entry per CDR3 protein. The table lists hundreds of thousands of distinct CDR3 sequences, roughly 17% of them singletons. The source material was PBMCs or a T cell subset sorted from them (not recorded which). Receptors originate from an adult woman who had mild COVID-19 (a few samples of this study predate the infection). Cell type and time point are not known.

The V call is TRBV20-1, the J call TRBJ2-1; D may match TRBD1 or TRBD2 (6 bases each). With 6 bases removed from V and 3 bases from J, the gap between germline ends came to 15 bases. CDR1 and CDR2 (germline): DFQATT, SNEGSKA (reference sequence). This CDR3 is 14 amino acids long. CDR3 DNA sequence: TGCAGTGCCCTAAGGGGGGCTAGCTACAATGAGCAGTTCTTC. Its translation: CSALRGASYNEQFF.

There are a few counts of this clonotype. The chain links TRBV6-1 to TRBJ2-1; D remains ambiguous. V dropped 4 bases and J dropped 0 bases, with 10 bases sitting between them. The CDR3 is made up of 15 amino acids. CDR1 and CDR2 (germline): MNHNS, SASEGT. The CDR3 region has the DNA TGTGCCAGCAGTGTAGTACAGATCTCCTACAATGAGCAGTTCTTC. This gives the protein CASSVVQISYNEQFF.

V gene TRBV11-2 combines with J gene TRBJ1-1; D unresolved. With 1 base removed from V and 8 bases from J, the gap between germline ends came to 17 bases. The CDR3 is made up of 15 amino acids. Germline V lookup: CDR1 SGHAT, CDR2 FQNNGV. This CDR3 reads CASSLGSSYNSEAFF. DNA of the CDR3: TGTGCCAGCAGCTTAGGGTCAAGTTATAACAGCGAAGCTTTCTTT.

This rearrangement joins TRBV9 to TRBJ2-7, with 10 bases identical to TRBD1. Trimming at V came to 4 bases and at J to 3 bases, leaving 7 bases not matched to a gene. Germline loops: CDR1 SGDLS, CDR2 YYNGEE. The CDR3 totals 15 residues. The CDR3 DNA reads TGTGCCAGCAGCAAGGGGACAGGGGTACTCTACGAGCAGTACTTC. Its protein is CASSKGTGVLYEQYF.

The chain joins TRBV19 to TRBJ2-6; 8 bases align to TRBD1. CDR1 and CDR2 from the germline V gene are LNHDA and SQIVND (reference sequence). The CDR3 extends over 18 amino acids. V shed 0 bases and J 2 bases; nucleotides not matched to a gene: 6. The CDR3 sequence is CASSIDPQGAPGANVLTF. DNA of the CDR3: TGTGCCAGTAGTATAGACCCTCAGGGGGCGCCTGGGGCCAACGTCCTGACTTTC.

In its sample, this clonotype was seen a few times. Possible read error: a much larger clone is one base away. The chain uses TRBV6-5 and TRBJ2-1; D is unresolved. The CDR3 is made up of 14 amino acids. The germline gives CDR1 MNHEY, CDR2 SVGAGI. V was trimmed by 2 bases and J by 0 bases, leaving 5 bases between them. The CDR3 spells CASSYTSSYNEQFF. CDR3 in DNA: TGTGCCAGCAGTTACACGAGCTCCTACAATGAGCAGTTCTTC.

This clonotype has at least ten counts. This chain uses TRBV7-3 with TRBJ2-6; tentatively, D is TRBD1 (5 bases). The CDR3 is made up of 15 amino acids. Trimming removed 5 bases at V and 0 bases at J, with 8 bases between. Germline CDR1 SGHTA, CDR2 FQGTGA. CDR3 protein: CASSPTGSGANVLTF. In nucleotides, the CDR3 is TGTGCCAGCAGCCCCACAGGCTCTGGGGCCAACGTCCTGACTTTC.